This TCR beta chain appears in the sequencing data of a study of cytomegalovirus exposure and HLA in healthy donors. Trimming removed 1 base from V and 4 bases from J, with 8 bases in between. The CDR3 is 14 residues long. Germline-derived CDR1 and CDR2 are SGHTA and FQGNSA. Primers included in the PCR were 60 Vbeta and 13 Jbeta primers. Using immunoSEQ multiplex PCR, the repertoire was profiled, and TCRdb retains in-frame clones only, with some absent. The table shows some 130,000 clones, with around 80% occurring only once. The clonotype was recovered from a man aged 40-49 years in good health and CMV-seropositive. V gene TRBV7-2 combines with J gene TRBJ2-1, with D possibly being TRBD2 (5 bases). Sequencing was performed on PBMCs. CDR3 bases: TGTGCCAGCAGCTTAGGCGCGGGTTACAATGAGCAGTTCTTC. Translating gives CASSLGAGYNEQFF.